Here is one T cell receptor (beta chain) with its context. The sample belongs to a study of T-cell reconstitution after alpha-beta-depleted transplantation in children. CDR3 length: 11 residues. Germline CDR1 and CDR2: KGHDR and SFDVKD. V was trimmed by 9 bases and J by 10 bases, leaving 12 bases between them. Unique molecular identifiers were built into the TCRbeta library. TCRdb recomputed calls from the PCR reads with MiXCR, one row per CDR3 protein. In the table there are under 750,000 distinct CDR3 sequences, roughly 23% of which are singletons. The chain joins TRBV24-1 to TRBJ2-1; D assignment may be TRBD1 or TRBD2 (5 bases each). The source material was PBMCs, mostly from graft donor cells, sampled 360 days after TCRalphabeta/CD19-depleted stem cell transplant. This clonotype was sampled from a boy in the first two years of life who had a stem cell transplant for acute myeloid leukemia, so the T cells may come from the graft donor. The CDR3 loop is CATDYGDEQFF. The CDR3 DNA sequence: TGTGCCACCGATTACGGGGACGAGCAGTTCTTC.